This TCR beta chain derives from a study of blood T cell repertoires in COVID-19. Study in general: The United States, Italy and Spain were the sources of the acute and convalescent COVID-19 samples. T cells, B-cell-depleted T cells, or PBMCs provided the cDNA or gDNA that served as material.

Cohort 3 recovered donors had two negative PCRs, clearance, or symptom resolution. Clones were sequenced by immunoSEQ multiplex PCR, and TCRdb holds only the in-frame ones, with some missing. The profile shows 400,000 to 450,000 clones, 90% of them singletons. This CDR3 is built from 11 residues. The germline gives CDR1 SEHNR, CDR2 FQNEAQ (reference sequence). V was shortened by 6 bases and J by 5 bases, with 7 bases between the two germline ends. The rearrangement uses TRBV7-9 and TRBJ2-5; D is unresolved. The clonotype originates from a man between 18 and 35 years old who had recovered from COVID-19. Sample: PBMCs or T cells enriched from blood (not recorded which). The CDR3 is CASRYLETQYF. The CDR3 DNA follows: TGTGCCAGCAGGTACTTGGAGACCCAGTACTTC. The variable domain in full, with the rest retrieved from reference TRBV7-9 and TRBJ2-5, is DTGVSQNPRHKITKRGQNVTFRCDPISEHNRLYWYRQTLGQGPEFLTYFQNEAQLEKSRLLSDRFSAERPKGSFSTLEIQRTEQGDSAMYLCASRYLETQYFGPGTRLLVL.